A selection of T cell receptor beta chains follows, all from one sample in a study of PD-1 blockade in classical Hodgkin lymphoma. Sequencing used immunoSEQ multiplex PCR; TCRdb keeps in-frame clones, though not all of them. The table has about 50,000 clones, nearly 90% seen once. This specimen was peripheral blood mononuclear cells (PBMCs), taken before the fourth cycle of nivolumab. The receptors derive from a human donor with classical Hodgkin lymphoma. Both conserved end residues are part of each CDR3. The D gene is left open where the match is weak. Size values are once, few and many counts, or a class for expanded clones, and some rows have none.

v_gene: TRBV5-1; d_gene: -; abundance: -; j_gene: TRBJ2-5; CDR3nt: TGCGCCAGCAGCTTGACTAGCCTTCAAGAGACCCAGTACTTC; CDR3aa: CASSLTSLQETQYF
v_gene: TRBV7-9; d_gene: -; abundance: -; j_gene: TRBJ1-2; CDR3nt: TGTGCCAGCAGCTTAGACCAGGGCTATGGCTACACCTTC; CDR3aa: CASSLDQGYGYTF
v_gene: TRBV9; d_gene: TRBD2; abundance: -; j_gene: TRBJ2-1; CDR3nt: TGTGCCAGCAGCCTGACTAGCGGGCCGCACAATGAGCAGTTCTTC; CDR3aa: CASSLTSGPHNEQFF
v_gene: TRBV19; d_gene: -; abundance: -; j_gene: TRBJ2-1; CDR3nt: TGTGCCAGTAGTATCCCAACAGCGTACAATGAGCAGTTCTTC; CDR3aa: CASSIPTAYNEQFF
v_gene: TRBV15; d_gene: -; abundance: -; j_gene: TRBJ1-1; CDR3nt: TGTGCCACCAGCCCCCAGTCTTCTGCCACTGAAGCTTTCTTT; CDR3aa: CATSPQSSATEAFF
v_gene: TRBV5-1; d_gene: -; abundance: -; j_gene: TRBJ2-2; CDR3nt: TGCGCCAGCAGCTTACAGGGTGGGACCGGGGAGCTGTTTTTT; CDR3aa: CASSLQGGTGELFF
v_gene: TRBV11-2; d_gene: -; abundance: -; j_gene: TRBJ2-7; CDR3nt: TGTGCCAGCGGCGGGGATACCTACGAGCAGTACTTC; CDR3aa: CASGGDTYEQYF
v_gene: TRBV19; d_gene: -; abundance: -; j_gene: TRBJ1-2; CDR3nt: TGTGCCAGTCTCCCCTGGACAGAAGCTAACTATGGCTACACCTTC; CDR3aa: CASLPWTEANYGYTF
v_gene: TRBV19; d_gene: -; abundance: -; j_gene: TRBJ1-5; CDR3nt: TGTGCCAGGAGAAACAGGTCGGTTCACAATCAGCCCCAGCATTTT; CDR3aa: CARRNRSVHNQPQHF
v_gene: TRBV4-1; d_gene: -; abundance: -; j_gene: TRBJ1-1; CDR3nt: TGCGCCAGCAGCCAAGGGAGCGGTGAAGCTTTCTTT; CDR3aa: CASSQGSGEAFF
v_gene: TRBV25-1; d_gene: -; abundance: -; j_gene: TRBJ2-7; CDR3nt: TGTGCCAGCAGTGATAACACCCCGGACAGATTCTACGAGCAGTACTTC; CDR3aa: CASSDNTPDRFYEQYF
v_gene: TRBV28; d_gene: -; abundance: -; j_gene: TRBJ1-5; CDR3nt: TGTGCCAGCAGCAGTCGGTTAAAGTCTTATAGCAATCAGCCCCAGCATTTT; CDR3aa: CASSSRLKSYSNQPQHF
v_gene: TRBV19; d_gene: -; abundance: -; j_gene: TRBJ1-1; CDR3nt: TGTGCCAGTAGTGAGGTTGCCGAGGACACGCCTCTATGGAACACTGAAGCTTTCTTT; CDR3aa: CASSEVAEDTPLWNTEAFF
v_gene: TRBV7-2; d_gene: -; abundance: -; j_gene: TRBJ2-3; CDR3nt: TGTGCCAGCAGTCTACTAGTAACAGATACGCAGTATTTT; CDR3aa: CASSLLVTDTQYF
v_gene: TRBV1; d_gene: -; abundance: -; j_gene: TRBJ1-1; CDR3nt: TGCACCAGCAGCCCTCGTTGGGGGGGACAATGGAACACTGAAGCTTTCTTT; CDR3aa: CTSSPRWGGQWNTEAFF
v_gene: TRBV10-2; d_gene: -; abundance: once; j_gene: TRBJ1-5; CDR3nt: TGCGCCAGCAGTCCAACAGGCAATCAGCCCCAGCATTTT; CDR3aa: CASSPTGNQPQHF
v_gene: TRBV5-4; d_gene: -; abundance: -; j_gene: TRBJ1-2; CDR3nt: TGTGCCAGCAGCCGCGAGGGAGGGGCGGAGGGCTACACCTTC; CDR3aa: CASSREGGAEGYTF
v_gene: TRBV25-1; d_gene: -; abundance: -; j_gene: TRBJ2-7; CDR3nt: TGTGCCAGCAGTGCCTCGGACAGCGCCTACGAGCAGTACTTC; CDR3aa: CASSASDSAYEQYF
v_gene: TRBV30; d_gene: TRBD2; abundance: -; j_gene: TRBJ2-7; CDR3nt: TGTGCCTGGACCCGGGGGGACCCAAGCTCCTACGAGCAGTACTTC; CDR3aa: CAWTRGDPSSYEQYF
v_gene: TRBV5-1; d_gene: -; abundance: -; j_gene: TRBJ2-5; CDR3nt: TGCGCCAGCAGCTGGTTGCAGGGAGCTGGGGAGACCCAGTACTTC; CDR3aa: CASSWLQGAGETQYF
v_gene: TRBV2; d_gene: -; abundance: -; j_gene: TRBJ1-4; CDR3nt: TGTGCCAGCAGCCGACCCAGGAAGGGGTCAGAAAAACTGTTTTTT; CDR3aa: CASSRPRKGSEKLFF
v_gene: TRBV18; d_gene: -; abundance: -; j_gene: TRBJ2-7; CDR3nt: TGTGCCAGCCTAAGTGAGGGAACCTACGAGCAGTACTTC; CDR3aa: CASLSEGTYEQYF
v_gene: TRBV28; d_gene: -; abundance: -; j_gene: TRBJ1-2; CDR3nt: TGTGCCAGCACCATAAATTGGGGTGGCTACACCTTC; CDR3aa: CASTINWGGYTF
v_gene: TRBV12-5; d_gene: -; abundance: -; j_gene: TRBJ1-5; CDR3nt: TGTGCTAGTGGTTTGGTACCCCGAGGGAACGCCAATCAGCCCCAGCATTTT; CDR3aa: CASGLVPRGNANQPQHF
v_gene: TRBV11-1; d_gene: TRBD1; abundance: -; j_gene: TRBJ1-1; CDR3nt: TGTGCCAGCAGCTTGCCACAGGGGGAACGGGGCACTGAAGCTTTCTTT; CDR3aa: CASSLPQGERGTEAFF
v_gene: TRBV19; d_gene: -; abundance: -; j_gene: TRBJ1-5; CDR3nt: TGTGCCAGTAGTATAGTGATCGGGGGGTGGCGGGTGCCCCAGCATTTT; CDR3aa: CASSIVIGGWRVPQHF
v_gene: TRBV18; d_gene: -; abundance: -; j_gene: TRBJ1-3; CDR3nt: TGTGCCAGCTCTACCATGGGAGGACAGTCAAACTCTGGAAACACCATATATTTT; CDR3aa: CASSTMGGQSNSGNTIYF
v_gene: TRBV7-3; d_gene: -; abundance: -; j_gene: TRBJ2-5; CDR3nt: TGTGCCAGCAGCTTAACCCCAGGGAGGGGGCAAGAGACCCAGTACTTC; CDR3aa: CASSLTPGRGQETQYF
v_gene: TRBV15; d_gene: TRBD2; abundance: -; j_gene: TRBJ2-7; CDR3nt: TGTGCCACCAGCAGAGAAGCCAACTTAGCGGGAAAGGGCGAGCAGTACTTC; CDR3aa: CATSREANLAGKGEQYF
v_gene: TRBV9; d_gene: -; abundance: -; j_gene: TRBJ2-1; CDR3nt: TGTGCCAGCAGCGCTCAGCGGGTCTCATACAATGAGCAGTTCTTC; CDR3aa: CASSAQRVSYNEQFF
v_gene: TRBV5-1; d_gene: TRBD1; abundance: -; j_gene: TRBJ2-7; CDR3nt: TGCGCCAGCAGCTCCGGGACAGGATTAGCCTACGAGCAGTACTTC; CDR3aa: CASSSGTGLAYEQYF
v_gene: TRBV6-1; d_gene: TRBD1; abundance: -; j_gene: TRBJ2-3; CDR3nt: TGTGCCAGCAGTGCGGGACAGGGGATATTGGAGCCTAGCACAGATACGCAGTATTTT; CDR3aa: CASSAGQGILEPSTDTQYF
v_gene: TRBV30; d_gene: -; abundance: -; j_gene: TRBJ1-6; CDR3nt: TGTGCCTGGAGTGTCTCCGGATTGAATTCACCCCTCCACTTT; CDR3aa: CAWSVSGLNSPLHF
v_gene: TRBV11-2; d_gene: TRBD1; abundance: -; j_gene: TRBJ1-1; CDR3nt: TGTGCCAGCAGCTTAGATGGTGGAGGGGGCGCGGGGGCTGAAGCTTTCTTT; CDR3aa: CASSLDGGGGAGAEAFF
v_gene: TRBV5-1; d_gene: -; abundance: -; j_gene: TRBJ1-4; CDR3nt: TGCGCCAGCAGCCCTCACGGGGGTGGCGATAATGAAAAACTGTTTTTT; CDR3aa: CASSPHGGGDNEKLFF
v_gene: TRBV27; d_gene: -; abundance: -; j_gene: TRBJ1-2; CDR3nt: TGTGCCAGCAGACAGGGACACTATGGCTACACCTTC; CDR3aa: CASRQGHYGYTF
v_gene: TRBV11-3; d_gene: -; abundance: -; j_gene: TRBJ1-1; CDR3nt: TGTGCCAGCAGCTCTGGTTTTCTAGTCACTGAAGCTTTCTTT; CDR3aa: CASSSGFLVTEAFF
v_gene: TRBV18; d_gene: TRBD2; abundance: -; j_gene: TRBJ2-1; CDR3nt: TGTGCCAGCTCACCGACCATAGGTCTAGCGGGAGCCGTTGAGCAGTTCTTC; CDR3aa: CASSPTIGLAGAVEQFF
v_gene: TRBV7-9; d_gene: -; abundance: -; j_gene: TRBJ1-1; CDR3nt: TGTGCCAGCAGCTTAGATTTTCTTGAAGCTTTCTTT; CDR3aa: CASSLDFLEAFF
v_gene: TRBV19; d_gene: -; abundance: -; j_gene: TRBJ1-1; CDR3nt: TGTGCCAGTATCAGAACCCACCGCCGGGAGAACACTGAAGCTTTCTTT; CDR3aa: CASIRTHRRENTEAFF
v_gene: TRBV7-9; d_gene: -; abundance: -; j_gene: TRBJ2-7; CDR3nt: TGTGCCAGCAGCCTTCCCTCCGCGGGAAAGGACGAGCAGTACTTC; CDR3aa: CASSLPSAGKDEQYF
v_gene: TRBV6-1; d_gene: -; abundance: -; j_gene: TRBJ2-7; CDR3nt: TGTGCCAGCAGTGAAGCGGGGGAGGGGGGGGCCGAGCAGTACTTC; CDR3aa: CASSEAGEGGAEQYF
v_gene: TRBV6-6; d_gene: -; abundance: -; j_gene: TRBJ1-4; CDR3nt: TGTGCCAGCAGTTACTCCCGGGGCAATGAAAAACTGTTTTTT; CDR3aa: CASSYSRGNEKLFF
v_gene: TRBV9; d_gene: TRBD2; abundance: -; j_gene: TRBJ2-5; CDR3nt: TGTGCCAGCAGCGTAGCTACGAGAGCGGGAGGGCCCAGGGAGCAGTACTTC; CDR3aa: CASSVATRAGGPREQYF
v_gene: TRBV28; d_gene: -; abundance: -; j_gene: TRBJ2-1; CDR3nt: TGTGCCAGCAGTTTCGAGTGGACTGAGCAGTTCTTC; CDR3aa: CASSFEWTEQFF
v_gene: TRBV5-1; d_gene: -; abundance: -; j_gene: TRBJ2-3; CDR3nt: TGCGCCACCAAAATTGGAGAGGGCACAGATACGCAGTATTTT; CDR3aa: CATKIGEGTDTQYF